Presented here are 31 T cell receptor beta chains from one specimen sequenced in a study of regulatory T cells in long-lasting Graves disease. Through Arm-PCR of CDR3 regions and iRepertoire HTBI primers, TCR beta libraries were built. TCRdb analysed the multiplex PCR reads with MiXCR anew, one entry per CDR3 protein. The repertoire holds around 250,000 distinct CDR3 sequences, with about 18% as singletons. Specified time point: newly diagnosed GD, antithyroid drugs for less than 3 months. Construction of the TCR library relied on RNA isolated from PBMCs. The sample also formed part of further work on T cells in Graves' hyperthyroidism and ophthalmopathy.

The source was peripheral blood mononuclear cells (PBMCs), collected at new diagnosis, from a patient treated with antithyroid drugs. These receptors originate from a woman in her 30s with Graves disease.

This chain's CDR3 is CSVDEARAFF. CDR3 sequence (DNA): TGCAGCGTTGATGAAGCTAGAGCTTTCTTT. The chain has TRBV29-1 and TRBJ1-1; D remains ambiguous. The CDR3 is 10 amino acids. Germline V gene data show CDR1 as SQVTM and CDR2 as ANQGSEA. The V end was cut by 3 bases, the J end by 10 bases, with 9 bases between.

Remarks on this clonotype: This could be a read error, since a much larger clone is one nucleotide away. This is likely a read error, given that the CDR3 carries no conserved phenylalanine or tryptophan at its end. The chain uses TRBV20-1 and TRBJ1-2, with 8 bases that match TRBD1. The CDR3 sequence is 15 residues long. V lost 6 bases, J lost 3 bases, and 12 bases stayed unmatched. Germline CDR1 and CDR2: DFQATT and SNEGSKA (reference sequence). The CDR3 is CSANPSGGADYGYTY. The CDR3 bases are TGCAGTGCAAACCCATCAGGGGGCGCGGACTATGGCTACACCTAC.

The chain carries TRBV12-3 or TRBV12-4 and TRBJ1-4; no definite D call. V lost 2 bases to trimming and J lost 6 bases, with 13 bases between them. The CDR3 spans 15 residues. The CDR3 spells CASSLFGEADEKLFF. As DNA, the CDR3 is TGTGCCAGCAGTTTATTTGGGGAAGCTGATGAAAAACTGTTTTTT.

This clonotype was found a few times. The chain uses TRBV20-1 and TRBJ1-3; 7 bases agree with TRBD1. J gave up 0 bases and V 1 base, and 6 bases lay outside the gene matches. CDR1 and CDR2 from the germline V gene are DFQATT and SNEGSKA (reference sequence). The CDR3 length is 16 residues. DNA of the CDR3: TGCAGTGCTAGAGTGGGACAGTGGAACTCTGGAAACACCATATATTTT. The encoded protein is CSARVGQWNSGNTIYF.

This clonotype has a count of ten or more. The chain carries TRBV7-3 and TRBJ2-2, with D maybe TRBD1 (5 bases). V lost 5 bases to trimming and J lost 1 base, with 11 bases between them. The V gene's germline CDR1 is SGHTA and CDR2 FQGTGA. CDR3 length: 15 amino acids. CDR3 region: CASSRGDRNTGELFF. The CDR3 DNA is TGTGCCAGCAGCCGAGGTGACAGGAACACCGGGGAGCTGTTTTTT.

This clonotype was observed at least ten times. The chain carries TRBV7-9 and TRBJ2-7; D not resolved. Trimming took 4 bases from V and 2 from J, leaving 12 bases between them. The CDR3 is 14 residues long. Germline V gives CDR1 SEHNR, CDR2 FQNEAQ (reference sequence). Written as DNA, the CDR3 is TGTGCCAGCAGCTCCCCGGAGAACCCCTACGAGCAGTACTTC. Protein sequence: CASSSPENPYEQYF. The complete variable domain, with remaining parts taken from reference TRBV7-9 and TRBJ2-7, reads DTGVSQNPRHKITKRGQNVTFRCDPISEHNRLYWYRQTLGQGPEFLTYFQNEAQLEKSRLLSDRFSAERPKGSFSTLEIQRTEQGDSAMYLCASSSPENPYEQYFGPGTRLTVT.

This clonotype was observed at least ten times. The rearrangement links TRBV3-1 to TRBJ2-5; possibly TRBD2 for D (6 bases). Germline assignment: CDR1 LGHDT and CDR2 YNNKEL (reference sequence). V was cut by 4 bases and J by 3 bases, with 15 bases left in between. The CDR3 runs to 15 residues. CDR3 amino acids: CASSRSGVGEETQYF. The CDR3 bases are TGTGCCAGCAGCCGCTCGGGAGTCGGGGAAGAGACCCAGTACTTC.

As to this clonotype: This likely traces to a read error, being one base from a far larger clone. The chain is built from TRBV7-2 and TRBJ2-1; weak D call: TRBD2 (5 bases). Gene TRBJ2-5 matches the end of the DNA better, so the J call may be wrong. The germline V gene has CDR1 SGHTA and CDR2 FQGNSA. This CDR3 has 17 amino acids. For the CDR3, the DNA is TGTGCCAGCAGCTCTCCCTTCGCCGGTCGACGAGGGGAGACCCAGTACTTC. Encoded protein: CASSSPFAGRRGETQYF.

This clonotype was seen repeatedly, ten times or more. V is TRBV6-2 or TRBV6-3 and J is TRBJ1-6, with a weak D call TRBD1 (5 bases). The germline gives CDR1 MNHEY, CDR2 SVGEGT. V was trimmed by 8 bases and J by 7 bases, leaving 12 bases between them. The CDR3 runs to 13 residues. CDR3 sequence (DNA): TGTGCCAGCGTTCCAGGGAAGAATTCACCCCTCCACTTT. Amino acid sequence: CASVPGKNSPLHF.

This clonotype came up many times. The V and J genes are TRBV6-2 or TRBV6-3 and TRBJ2-1, with D tentatively TRBD1 (5 bases). CDR1 is MNHEY and CDR2 is SVGEGT in the germline V gene. V lost 1 base, J lost 2 bases, and 12 bases lay in between. The CDR3 has 16 amino acids. CDR3: CASSYLAGNPYNEQFF. The CDR3 bases are TGTGCCAGCAGTTACTTGGCAGGGAATCCCTACAATGAGCAGTTCTTC.

This clonotype was counted ten times or more. V is TRBV11-3 and J is TRBJ2-5; D is ambiguous. Germline values: CDR1 SGHNT, CDR2 YENEEA. Trimming took 3 bases from V and 3 from J, leaving 8 bases between them. The CDR3 has 13 amino acids. The chain's CDR3 is CASSLNQKETQYF. Written as DNA, the CDR3 is TGTGCCAGCAGCTTGAATCAGAAAGAGACCCAGTACTTC.

The sample holds many counts of this clonotype. The chain combines TRBV12-3 or TRBV12-4 with TRBJ2-2; D is unclear. V was shortened by 5 bases and J by 8 bases, with 15 bases between the two germline ends. CDR3 length: 14 residues. The chain's CDR3 is CASSGFRPMGELFF. The CDR3 DNA is TGTGCCAGCAGTGGATTCAGGCCCATGGGGGAGCTGTTTTTT.

This clonotype was recorded a few times. Being one base from a much bigger clone, this may be a read error. V and J are TRBV20-1 and TRBJ2-7, with 10 bases lining up with TRBD1. V was pared by 3 bases and J by 4 bases, with 9 bases of the junction left unmatched. The CDR3 runs 15 residues. Germline lookup yields CDR1 DFQATT and CDR2 SNEGSKA (reference sequence). The CDR3 is CSASAFGQGVYEQYF. In DNA, the CDR3 is TGCAGTGCTAGTGCTTTTGGACAGGGGGTTTACGAGCAGTACTTC.

There are many counts of this clonotype. The rearrangement uses TRBV19 and TRBJ1-2; TRBD1 matches at 8 bases. Germline V CDR1 and CDR2: LNHDA, SQIVND (reference sequence). The CDR3 loop spans 13 amino acids. V lost 5 bases to trimming and J lost 8 bases; unmatched junction nucleotides: 7. CDR3 coding DNA: TGTGCCAGTAGTCCATGGGGACAGGAGGGCTACACCTTC. It is translated as CASSPWGQEGYTF.

Ten or more counts support this clonotype. An end of the junction differs from the germline gene, which may be a read error. The J gene is TRBJ2-3, the V gene TRBV11-2, with 15 bases matching TRBD2. This CDR3 spans 19 amino acids. Germline V gene lookup returns CDR1 SGHAT and CDR2 FQNNGV. The CDR3 reads CARSLVRTSGGARRDTQYF. In DNA form, the CDR3 reads TGTGCCCGCAGCTTAGTTCGGACTAGCGGGGGGGCCCGGAGAGATACGCAGTATTTT.

The chain links TRBV18 to TRBJ2-3; maybe TRBD2 (6 bases). The ends were cut back, 6 bases at V and 1 base at J, with 14 bases in the middle. The CDR3 has 15 amino acids. Germline-derived CDR1 and CDR2 are KGHSH and LQKENI. The CDR3 DNA reads TGTGCCAGCTCCAAACCCGCTAGCGGCACAGATACGCAGTATTTT. It specifies CASSKPASGTDTQYF.

This clonotype was picked up many times. The J gene is TRBJ2-7, the V gene TRBV2; 10 bases are a match to TRBD1. The germline gives CDR1 SNHLY, CDR2 FYNNEI. The CDR3 has 15 residues. After removal of 2 bases from V and 2 bases from J, the junction contained 3 bases not matched to a gene. The CDR3 region is CASSETGTGAYEQYF. The CDR3 region has the DNA TGTGCCAGCAGTGAAACTGGGACAGGGGCCTACGAGCAGTACTTC.

In its sample, this clonotype was seen many times. V gene TRBV12-3 or TRBV12-4 combines with J gene TRBJ2-1; 11 bases match TRBD2. The CDR3 length is 19 residues. V gave up 3 bases and J gave up 0 bases; unmatched junction bases: 10. The CDR3 region has the DNA TGTGCCAGCAGTTTCTATACTAGCGGGGGATTCCTCTCCTACAATGAGCAGTTCTTC. Translation gives CASSFYTSGGFLSYNEQFF.

As to this clonotype: With a much larger clone just one base away, this may be a read error. CDR3 bases: TGCAGTGCTCCCACTAATCCCGGGACAGGGCCCTACGAGCAGTACTTC. As protein: CSAPTNPGTGPYEQYF. The rearrangement links TRBV20-1 to TRBJ2-7, with 9 nucleotides matching TRBD1. The trim removed 5 bases at V and 2 bases at J, leaving 13 bases unmatched. CDR3 length: 16 amino acids. CDR1 is DFQATT, CDR2 SNEGSKA, per germline (reference sequence).

Comment on this clonotype: Compared with germline, one end of the junction differs, possibly owing to a read error. This sequence joins TRBV6-2 or TRBV6-3 and TRBJ1-3, with D unclear. The CDR3 totals 15 residues. CDR1 is MNHEY and CDR2 is SVGEGT in the germline V gene. The CDR3 protein is CASSPDPGAGNTIYF. The CDR3 nucleotides are TGTGCCAGCAGCCCTGACCCGGGAGCTGGGAACACCATATATTTT.

The chain carries TRBV7-2 and TRBJ2-3, with TRBD2 matching 13 bases. V was pared by 6 bases and J by 8 bases, with 11 bases of the junction left unmatched. Germline V gives CDR1 SGHTA, CDR2 FQGNSA. The CDR3 spans 16 residues. The CDR3 DNA sequence: TGTGCCAGCAGTTATCCACTAGCGGGGGGGCGGGTTACGCAGTATTTT. Its translation: CASSYPLAGGRVTQYF.

This clonotype was recorded at least ten times. The chain couples TRBV2 to TRBJ1-5, with D unclear. This CDR3 has 15 amino acids. Germline values: CDR1 SNHLY, CDR2 FYNNEI. V was trimmed by 6 bases and J by 7 bases, leaving 19 bases between them. The CDR3 protein is CASSPVPFRWQPQHF. As DNA, the CDR3 is TGTGCCAGCAGCCCGGTCCCTTTTCGTTGGCAGCCCCAGCATTTT.

With regard to this clonotype: A single base is all that separates this from a far larger clone, so a read error is likely. The chain employs TRBV7-8 and TRBJ1-1, with TRBD1 matching 11 bases. V trimming: 2 bases; J trimming: 4 bases; junction bases outside the gene matches: 6. The CDR3 spans 16 residues. The V gene's germline CDR1 is SGHVS and CDR2 FQNEAQ. The CDR3 loop is CASSLMGQGGSTEAFF. DNA of the CDR3: TGTGCCAGCAGCTTAATGGGACAGGGGGGAAGCACTGAAGCTTTCTTT.

This clonotype was recorded at least ten times. The rearrangement links TRBV6-1 to TRBJ2-1, with D hard to call. Germline V CDR1 and CDR2: MNHNS, SASEGT. The CDR3 is 10 amino acids. The ends were cut back, 4 bases at V and 12 bases at J, with 7 bases in the middle. The chain's CDR3 is CASSATGQFF. In DNA form, the CDR3 reads TGTGCCAGCAGTGCCACCGGGCAGTTCTTC.

This sequence joins TRBV20-1 and TRBJ1-1; TRBD1 is a possible D gene (5 bases). Germline V CDR1 and CDR2: DFQATT, SNEGSKA (reference sequence). The V end was cut by 3 bases, the J end by 4 bases, with 12 bases between. The CDR3 covers 13 residues. The CDR3 here is CSARPGPFTEAFF. The CDR3 nucleotides are TGCAGTGCTAGGCCGGGGCCGTTCACTGAAGCTTTCTTT.

To note about this clonotype: A read error is possible here, since a much larger clone lies one base away. The V call is TRBV3-1, the J call TRBJ2-7; D possibly corresponds to TRBD2 (6 bases). CDR1 is LGHDT and CDR2 is YNNKEL in the germline V gene (reference sequence). The CDR3 runs 16 residues. The V end lost 3 bases, the J end lost 6 bases, and 21 bases lay between the germline ends. The CDR3 loop is CASSQPCRQEGGEQYF. CDR3 coding DNA: TGTGCCAGCAGCCAGCCGTGCAGGCAAGAGGGAGGCGAGCAGTACTTC.

At least ten counts were recorded for this clonotype. The rearrangement joins TRBV7-9 to TRBJ1-1; D is perhaps TRBD1 (5 bases). Trimming pared 4 bases from V and 6 bases from J, leaving 15 bases between. CDR3 size: 14 residues. Germline-derived CDR1 and CDR2 are SEHNR and FQNEAQ (reference sequence). CDR3 bases: TGTGCCAGCAGCTCCCAGGGTCAGTATTCTGAAGCTTTCTTT. It codes for CASSSQGQYSEAFF.

This clonotype was counted between two and nine times. A read error may account for a junction end that differs from germline. The chain carries TRBV2 and TRBJ2-7; TRBD1 is a possible D gene (6 bases). The CDR3 is made up of 14 amino acids. CDR1 is SNHLY, CDR2 FYNNEI, per germline. CDR3 protein: CASRRTESSHEQYF. DNA of the CDR3: TGTGCCAGCAGGCGGACAGAGAGCTCCCACGAGCAGTACTTC. The whole variable domain, remainder taken from reference TRBV2 and TRBJ2-7, is EPEVTQTPSHQVTQMGQEVILRCVPISNHLYFYWYRQILGQKVEFLVSFYNNEISEKSEIFDDQFSVERPDGSNFTLKIRSTKLEDSAMYFCASRRTESSHEQYFGPGTRLTVT.

The table lists this clonotype with many counts. This chain uses TRBV11-2 with TRBJ2-1, with 7 positions matching TRBD1. V lost 5 bases to trimming and J lost 3 bases; unmatched junction nucleotides: 13. Germline lookup yields CDR1 SGHAT and CDR2 FQNNGV. The CDR3 covers 17 residues. As DNA, the CDR3 is TGTGCCAGCAGCCGGACCAGGGGGAGCAACTTCTACAATGAGCAGTTCTTC. Residues: CASSRTRGSNFYNEQFF.

This clonotype was counted many times. V usage is TRBV7-9 and J usage is TRBJ2-1; TRBD1 aligns across 9 bases. CDR1 is SEHNR, CDR2 FQNEAQ, per germline (reference sequence). The ends lost 11 bases at V and 5 bases at J; junction bases unmatched: 4. The CDR3 is 12 residues long. In DNA, the CDR3 is TGTGCCGGGGGACAGGGAGACAATGAGCAGTTCTTC. Residues: CAGGQGDNEQFF.

The sample holds many counts of this clonotype. This chain connects TRBV28 to TRBJ2-1; no reliable D call. Germline loops: CDR1 MDHEN, CDR2 SYDVKM. V was shortened by 5 bases and J by 8 bases, with 10 bases between the two germline ends. The CDR3 length is 12 residues. For the CDR3, the DNA is TGTGCCAGCAGTACTCTAGAGGATGAGCAGTTCTTC. Encoded protein: CASSTLEDEQFF. Looking up the rest from reference TRBV28 and TRBJ2-1 gives the full variable domain: DVKVTQSSRYLVKRTGEKVFLECVQDMDHENMFWYRQDPGLGLRLIYFSYDVKMKEKGDIPEGYSVSREKKERFSLILESASTNQTSMYLCASSTLEDEQFFGPGTRLTVL.